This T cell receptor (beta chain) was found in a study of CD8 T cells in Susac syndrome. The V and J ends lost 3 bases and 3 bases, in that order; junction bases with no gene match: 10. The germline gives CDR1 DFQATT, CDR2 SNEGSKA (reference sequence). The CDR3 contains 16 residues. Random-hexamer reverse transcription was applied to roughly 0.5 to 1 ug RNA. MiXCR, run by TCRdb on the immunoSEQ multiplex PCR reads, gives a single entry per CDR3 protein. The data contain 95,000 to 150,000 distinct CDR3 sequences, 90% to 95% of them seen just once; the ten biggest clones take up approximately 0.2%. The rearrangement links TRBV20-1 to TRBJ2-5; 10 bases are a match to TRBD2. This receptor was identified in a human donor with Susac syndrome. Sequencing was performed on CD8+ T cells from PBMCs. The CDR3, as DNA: TGCAGTGCTAGGGATTCGGAGCGGGAGGGGAAAGAGACCCAGTACTTC. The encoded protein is CSARDSEREGKETQYF.